This TCR beta chain comes out of a study of blood T cell repertoires in COVID-19. Study details: Acute-phase and convalescent COVID-19 samples originated in the United States, Italy and Spain.

V was trimmed by 8 bases and J by 9 bases, leaving 17 bases between them. The germline V gene encodes CDR1 MNHEY and CDR2 SVGAGI. The CDR3 totals 13 residues. Sequencing was performed with immunoSEQ multiplex PCR; in TCRdb, only in-frame clones are kept and a portion is missing. The sample holds some 45,000 clones, over 70% seen once. Sequenced input: peripheral blood. The chain employs TRBV6-5 and TRBJ2-1; TRBD2 is a possible D gene (6 bases). The receptor was isolated from a human donor in a cohort sampled during active COVID-19. In DNA, the CDR3 is TGTGCCAGCGGAATGACTAGTGGGGTTGAGCAGTTCTTC. Its protein is CASGMTSGVEQFF.